This T cell receptor (beta chain) was profiled in a study of T cells after yellow fever vaccination. There are a few counts of this clonotype. What it binds is not known. Trimming took off 0 bases at V and 2 bases at J, with 8 bases between the two ends. The CDR3 spans 15 residues. The V gene's germline CDR1 is SEHNR and CDR2 FQNEAQ (reference sequence). TCR cDNA was made by 5'RACE template switching, adding a universal primer site and UMIs. TCRdb analysed the 5' RACE reads with MiXCR anew, one entry per CDR3 protein. Of about 300,000 distinct CDR3 sequences detected, 8.7% appear once; the ten largest clones hold about 3.7%. General study points: Subsequent to the booster, the majority of primary-vaccination clones reappeared (96% CD4, approximately 90% CD8).

This TCR derives from a man between 18 and 35 years old who received the YFV17D yellow fever vaccine. The specimen was CD4+ T cells sorted from PBMCs, collected 5 days after the yellow fever booster vaccination. The gene calls are TRBV7-9 and TRBJ1-3, with D hard to call. CDR3 residues: CASSLALPAGNTIYF. The CDR3 DNA follows: TGTGCCAGCAGCTTAGCGCTCCCAGCTGGAAACACCATATATTTT.